These 26 T cell receptor beta chains were all obtained from the same sample, sequenced in a study of cytomegalovirus exposure and HLA in healthy donors (dated by TCRdb to 2015 to 2018). The method was the immunoSEQ multiplex PCR assay. The multiplex PCR relied on a mix of 60 forward primers for TCR Vbeta segments and 13 reverse primers for TCR Jbeta segments. Here the immuneACCESS table is served through TCRdb, limited to in-frame sequences with V and J called. Missing clones are a known gap in these copies; in checked studies unresolved V genes cover under half, and the rest lacks a known reason. The sample table contains 82,000 or so clones; only one count was recorded for over 9% of them. Approximately 23% of the sample is taken by the ten largest. Sequences were obtained from PBMCs. The source of these receptors is a man between 60 and 75 years old in good health and CMV-seropositive.

This clone was counted a few times. The chain is built from TRBV4-1 and TRBJ2-3, with D unresolved. CDR3 length equals 13 residues. Trimming took off 4 bases at V and 1 base at J, with 6 bases between the two ends. Germline values: CDR1 MGHRA, CDR2 YSYEKL. Here the CDR3 reads CASSRSGTDTQYF. CDR3 in DNA: TGCGCCAGCAGCCGTAGTGGCACAGATACGCAGTATTTT.

This clone was seen a handful of times. This chain connects TRBV28 to TRBJ1-5; tentative D call: TRBD1 (5 bases). In germline, CDR1 is MDHEN, CDR2 SYDVKM. The CDR3 loop spans 14 amino acids. V gave up 8 bases and J gave up 0 bases, with 11 bases separating them. The CDR3 DNA reads as TGTGCCAGCCGGGGGACTTATAGCAATCAGCCCCAGCATTTT. Translation: CASRGTYSNQPQHF.

In DNA, the CDR3 is TGCGCCAGCAGCACGGGACTAGCGGGGCCAGATACGCAGTATTTT. Amino acid sequence: CASSTGLAGPDTQYF. The V and J genes are TRBV5-1 and TRBJ2-3, with TRBD2 identical over 13 bases. The CDR3 is 15 amino acids. J was trimmed by 4 bases and V by 4 bases; bases with no gene match: 3. From germline, CDR1 is SGHRS and CDR2 YFSETQ. The full variable domain, with the rest looked up from reference TRBV5-1 and TRBJ2-3, is KAGVTQTPRYLIKTRGQQVTLSCSPISGHRSVSWYQQTPGQGLQFLFEYFSETQRNKGNFPGRFSGRQFSNSRSEMNVSTLELGDSALYLCASSTGLAGPDTQYFGPGTRLTVL.

This sequence joins TRBV11-2 and TRBJ1-6; TRBD1 is a possible D gene (6 bases). Germline V gene sequence: CDR1 SGHAT, CDR2 FQNNGV. The V and J ends lost 4 bases and 7 bases respectively, with 14 bases between them. The CDR3 is made up of 15 amino acids. Here the CDR3 reads CASSSGTSANSPLHF. The CDR3 nucleotides read TGTGCCAGCAGCTCCGGGACAAGCGCCAATTCACCCCTCCACTTT.

V is TRBV7-9 and J is TRBJ1-4; the D is unclear. This CDR3 is built from 10 residues. The germline V gene has CDR1 SEHNR and CDR2 FQNEAQ (reference sequence). V was shortened by 8 bases and J by 8 bases, with 6 bases between the two germline ends. The CDR3 sequence: CASGGEKLFF. CDR3 nucleotide sequence: TGTGCCAGCGGCGGAGAAAAACTGTTTTTT.

This clone was detected only a few times. The CDR3 sequence: CAISAPAGGETQYF. In DNA form, the CDR3 reads TGTGCCATCAGTGCCCCGGCGGGGGGGGAGACCCAGTACTTC. V gene TRBV10-3 combines with J gene TRBJ2-5, with TRBD2 matching over 9 bases. The CDR3 runs 14 residues. From germline, CDR1 is ENHRY and CDR2 SYGVKD. With 4 bases clipped from V and 5 bases from J, the junction kept 5 bases outside the gene matches.

The chain combines TRBV5-4 with TRBJ2-7; tentative D call: TRBD2 (6 bases). Germline loops: CDR1 SGHNT, CDR2 YYREEE (reference sequence). CDR3 length: 15 residues. V gave up 2 bases and J gave up 2 bases, with 14 bases separating them. In nucleotides, the CDR3 is TGTGCCAGCAGCTTCAGATCCGGCGGGACCTACGAGCAGTACTTC. Translated: CASSFRSGGTYEQYF.

This chain uses TRBV6-6 with TRBJ2-5; maybe TRBD2 (6 bases). Germline loops: CDR1 MNHNY, CDR2 SVGAGI (reference sequence). The CDR3 length is 14 residues. Trimming left V 2 bases short and J 5 bases short, with 12 bases between. The CDR3 sequence is CASSYHSGRETQYF. The CDR3 region has the DNA TGTGCCAGCAGTTACCACTCTGGGAGGGAGACCCAGTACTTC.

This clone showed up just a few times. The CDR3 DNA sequence: TGTGCCAGCACCATATGGGGAGTCACTGAAGCTTTCTTT. Protein product: CASTIWGVTEAFF. This chain joins TRBV6-1 and TRBJ1-1, with unresolved D. Germline values: CDR1 MNHNS, CDR2 SASEGT. CDR3 length: 13 amino acids. V dropped 7 bases and J dropped 4 bases, with 13 bases sitting between them.

This clone was observed a few times. The rearrangement links TRBV12-5 to TRBJ2-7; 9 nucleotides align to TRBD2. J gave up 2 bases and V 1 base, and 6 bases lay outside the gene matches. This CDR3 contains 16 residues. Germline values: CDR1 LGHNT, CDR2 FRNRAP. CDR3 in amino acids: CASGLASTSGAYEQYF. For the CDR3, the DNA is TGTGCTAGTGGTTTGGCCTCGACTAGCGGAGCCTACGAGCAGTACTTC.

This clone was seen a handful of times. The CDR3 DNA follows: TGTGCCAGCAGCCCCCCCCGGGAGACCCAGTACTTC. Protein product: CASSPPRETQYF. The rearrangement joins TRBV5-4 to TRBJ2-5; D gene uncertain. Germline V gene sequence: CDR1 SGHNT, CDR2 YYREEE (reference sequence). The length of the CDR3 is 12 residues. The germline V and J ends were trimmed by 4 bases and 5 bases, with 9 bases remaining between them.

The chain employs TRBV11-1 and TRBJ1-1, with no clear D. Germline loops: CDR1 SGHAT, CDR2 FQDESV (reference sequence). The V end was cut by 5 bases, the J end by 6 bases, with 10 bases between. The CDR3 contains 12 residues. The CDR3 protein is CASSRVNAEAFF. CDR3 in DNA: TGTGCCAGCAGCCGGGTCAACGCTGAAGCTTTCTTT.

This clone was seen a handful of times. V usage is TRBV28 and J usage is TRBJ2-2, with a possible D match to TRBD1 (6 bases). Looked up from germline, CDR1 is MDHEN and CDR2 is SYDVKM. Between the trimmed V and J ends, which lost 7 bases and 6 bases, there was a span of 15 bases. The CDR3 covers 14 residues. CDR3 protein: CASTSLQGAGELFF. DNA for the CDR3: TGTGCCAGCACTAGCCTACAGGGAGCCGGGGAGCTGTTTTTT.

This clone came up a few times. V usage is TRBV19 and J usage is TRBJ2-7; a weak D match, TRBD1 (5 bases). Deletions cut 1 base from V and 0 bases from J, with 13 bases between. Germline lookup yields CDR1 LNHDA and CDR2 SQIVND (reference sequence). This CDR3 has 16 residues. This CDR3 is CASSIVLGAPSYEQYF. The CDR3 bases are TGTGCCAGTAGTATAGTCCTAGGGGCTCCCTCCTACGAGCAGTACTTC.

This clone appeared a few times. The gene calls are TRBV7-2 and TRBJ1-2, with 9 bases that match TRBD1. The V and J ends lost 3 bases and 4 bases, in that order; junction bases with no gene match: 0. This CDR3 region has 13 residues. Looked up from germline, CDR1 is SGHTA and CDR2 is FQGNSA. The CDR3 is CASSLTGGYGYTF. Written as DNA, the CDR3 is TGTGCCAGCAGCTTGACAGGGGGCTATGGCTACACCTTC.

This clone was observed many times. The chain uses TRBV7-9 and TRBJ1-6; 10 bases agree with TRBD1. CDR3 size: 16 residues. Losses at the gene ends were 5 bases for V and 5 bases for J; bases not matched to a gene: 6. Germline V gene lookup returns CDR1 SEHNR and CDR2 FQNEAQ (reference sequence). DNA of the CDR3: TGTGCCAGCAGCGCAAGACAGGGGGCCAATAATTCACCCCTCCACTTT. It encodes CASSARQGANNSPLHF. The full variable domain, with the rest looked up from reference TRBV7-9 and TRBJ1-6, is DTGVSQNPRHKITKRGQNVTFRCDPISEHNRLYWYRQTLGQGPEFLTYFQNEAQLEKSRLLSDRFSAERPKGSFSTLEIQRTEQGDSAMYLCASSARQGANNSPLHFGNGTRLTVT.

This clone has a count of ten or more. The chain has TRBV6-5 and TRBJ2-7; tentative D call: TRBD1 (6 bases). Germline assignment: CDR1 MNHEY and CDR2 SVGAGI. The CDR3 consists of 14 residues. V lost 5 bases and J lost 7, with 18 bases in between. In DNA, the CDR3 is TGTGCCAGCAGTCCCATGGACAGATTGCGGGAGCAGTACTTC. It codes for CASSPMDRLREQYF.

This chain links TRBV6-1 with TRBJ2-1; 10 nucleotides agree with TRBD1. This CDR3 has 14 amino acids. Germline CDR1 and CDR2: MNHNS and SASEGT. The V gene end was trimmed by 6 bases and the J gene end by 7 bases; junction bases not matched to a gene: 6. The CDR3 DNA follows: TGTGCCAGCAGCTGGACAGGGGGATGGAATGAGCAGTTCTTC. This sequence encodes CASSWTGGWNEQFF.

J is TRBJ1-2 and V is TRBV7-8; no definite D call. The length of the CDR3 is 10 residues. Germline V lookup: CDR1 SGHVS, CDR2 FQNEAQ. V lost 5 bases and J 6 bases, leaving 4 bases between the germline ends. CDR3 residues: CASSPDGYTF. CDR3 DNA: TGTGCCAGCAGCCCGGATGGCTACACCTTC.

V is TRBV27 and J is TRBJ2-7, with 8 bases matching TRBD2. The CDR3 has 15 amino acids. Trimming removed 2 bases from V and 3 bases from J; junction bases left unmatched: 6. Germline lookup yields CDR1 MNHEY and CDR2 SMNVEV (reference sequence). CDR3 nucleotides: TGTGCCAGCAGTTTAGGACACGGGGGGGTCTACGAGCAGTACTTC. Its translation is CASSLGHGGVYEQYF.

The table lists this clone with a few counts. V is TRBV6-5 and J is TRBJ2-1; TRBD2 agrees at 8 bases. The CDR3 consists of 16 residues. CDR1 is MNHEY, CDR2 SVGAGI, per germline. The V gene end was trimmed by 4 bases and the J gene end by 10 bases; junction bases not matched to a gene: 15. CDR3 region: CASSSPRPGLGGEQFF. CDR3 in DNA: TGTGCCAGCAGTTCCCCCAGACCGGGACTAGGAGGGGAGCAGTTCTTC.

The chain has TRBV6-6 and TRBJ2-5; a possible D gene is TRBD1 (6 bases). CDR1 and CDR2 from the germline V gene are MNHNY and SVGAGI (reference sequence). V lost 6 bases and J lost 5, with 22 bases in between. The CDR3 runs to 16 residues. The DNA for the CDR3 is TGTGCCAGCAGCCATATATGGGGATCAGGGGCGGAGACCCAGTACTTC. Protein: CASSHIWGSGAETQYF.

This clone has a count of ten or more. The chain recombines TRBV25-1 with TRBJ1-6; weak D call: TRBD1 (5 bases). The CDR3 covers 16 residues. Trimming removed 2 bases at V and 7 bases at J, with 15 bases between. CDR1 is MGHDK and CDR2 is SYGVNS in the germline V gene. Here the CDR3 DNA reads TGTGCCAGCAGTGAACGATGGGGGGTAGGGAATTCACCCCTCCACTTT. This encodes CASSERWGVGNSPLHF. Full variable domain (outside the CDR3, taken from reference TRBV25-1 and TRBJ1-6): EADIYQTPRYLVIGTGKKITLECSQTMGHDKMYWYQQDPGMELHLIHYSYGVNSTEKGDLSSESTVSRIRTEHFPLTLESARPSHTSQYLCASSERWGVGNSPLHFGNGTRLTVT.

This clone came up a few times. This chain connects TRBV7-9 to TRBJ1-1; D is unresolved. Germline loops: CDR1 SEHNR, CDR2 FQNEAQ (reference sequence). The ends were cut back, 5 bases at V and 2 bases at J, with 6 bases in the middle. The CDR3 consists of 12 residues. The CDR3 spells CASSPLNTEAFF. The DNA of the CDR3 is TGTGCCAGCAGCCCACTCAACACTGAAGCTTTCTTT.

Comments on this clone: The same CDR3 is also encoded by other DNA sequences in this sample. The gene calls are TRBV6-5 and TRBJ2-5; tentatively, D is TRBD1 (6 bases). The CDR3 consists of 11 residues. The V gene's germline CDR1 is MNHEY and CDR2 SVGAGI. V lost 7 bases and J 4 bases, leaving 7 bases between the germline ends. The CDR3 DNA sequence: TGTGCCAGCATCAGGGGAGAGACCCAGTACTTC. Amino acid sequence: CASIRGETQYF.

The J gene is TRBJ1-2, the V gene TRBV6-1; the D gene is possibly TRBD1 (6 bases). CDR1 MNHNS and CDR2 SASEGT come from the germline V gene. Trimming removed 11 bases from V and 8 bases from J, with 21 bases in between. The CDR3 is made up of 13 amino acids. The DNA of the CDR3 is TGTGCCGGGTCCAGTCTGGGGGCCCTGGGCTACACCTTC. This encodes CAGSSLGALGYTF.